This T cell receptor (beta chain) derives from a study of T cells after yellow fever vaccination. The CDR3 covers 15 residues. The V and J ends lost 0 bases and 4 bases respectively, with 9 bases between them. Germline V gene lookup returns CDR1 MNHNY and CDR2 SVGAGI (reference sequence). Each CDR3 protein gets one entry after TCRdb re-called the 5' RACE reads with MiXCR. The sample has a few hundred thousand distinct CDR3 sequences, about 5.2% seen once. The chain combines TRBV6-6 with TRBJ2-2; a weak D match, TRBD2 (6 bases). The TCR comes from a man aged 18 to 29 who received the YFV17D yellow fever vaccine. Sample: CD4+ T cells sorted from PBMCs, taken on the day of the yellow fever booster vaccination. DNA of the CDR3: TGTGCCAGCAGTTACTCATCGGAGGGCACCGGGGAGCTGTTTTTT. The encoded protein is CASSYSSEGTGELFF.